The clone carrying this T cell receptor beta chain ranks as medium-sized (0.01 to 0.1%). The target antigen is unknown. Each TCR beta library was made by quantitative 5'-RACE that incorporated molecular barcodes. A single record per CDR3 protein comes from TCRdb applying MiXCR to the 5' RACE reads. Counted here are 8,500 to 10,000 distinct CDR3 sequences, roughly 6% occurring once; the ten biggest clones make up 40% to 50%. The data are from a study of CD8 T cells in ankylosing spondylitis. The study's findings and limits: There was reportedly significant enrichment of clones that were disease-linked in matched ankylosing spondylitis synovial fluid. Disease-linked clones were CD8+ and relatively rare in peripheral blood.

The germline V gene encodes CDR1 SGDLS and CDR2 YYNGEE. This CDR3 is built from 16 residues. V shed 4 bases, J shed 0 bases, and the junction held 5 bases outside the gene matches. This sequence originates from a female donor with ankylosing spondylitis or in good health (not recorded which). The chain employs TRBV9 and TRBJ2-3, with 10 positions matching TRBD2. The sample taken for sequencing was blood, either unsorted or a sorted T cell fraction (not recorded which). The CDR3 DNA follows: TGTGCCAGCAGCAAGGGACTAGCGCCTAGCACAGATACGCAGTATTTT. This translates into CASSKGLAPSTDTQYF.